In this sample, the clone carrying this T cell receptor (beta chain) is large. Authors' data handling: Nucleated cell counts were estimated from reference gene primer amplification. TCRdb's table, derived via immunoSEQ multiplex PCR, lists solely in-frame clones and lacks some. That table furnishes V, J and clone size, whereas the DNA furnished D and trimming. The data contain approximately 50,000 clones, around 80% of them singletons. The data are from a study of blood T cell repertoires in COVID-19. Study details: From the United States, Italy and Spain came samples of acute and convalescent COVID-19. The cDNA or gDNA used as material had been derived from T cells, B-cell-depleted T cells, or PBMCs.

Sequenced material: peripheral blood. The receptor's source is a man in his 70s with acute or convalescent COVID-19.

CDR3 loop: CASSSGGLQGDEQFF. CDR3 in DNA: TGTGCCAGCAGTTCAGGGGGCTTACAAGGCGATGAGCAGTTCTTC. The chain employs TRBV27 and TRBJ2-1; 8 bases match TRBD1. Losses at the gene ends were 4 bases for V and 8 bases for J; bases not matched to a gene: 10. This CDR3 has 15 amino acids. Germline CDR1 is MNHEY and CDR2 is SMNVEV (reference sequence).